These 25 T cell receptor beta chains originate from one sample sequenced in a study of blood T cell repertoires in COVID-19 (dated by TCRdb to about 2020). Library method: the immunoSEQ multiplex PCR assay. Entries here come from immuneACCESS through TCRdb and include only in-frame sequences with V and J called. Some clones fail to appear in such tables; in the studies checked, an unresolved V gene covers under half of the shortfall, and the cause of the remainder is unknown. Counted in this sample were 120,000 to 150,000 clones; around 87% of them appeared once. The top ten clones comprise 8.5% to 9% of the sample. The sequencing input was peripheral blood. The receptors were sampled from a woman between 45 and 60 years old with active or convalescent COVID-19.

This clone has just one count. The chain carries TRBV10-3 and TRBJ1-5; D may be TRBD1 (6 bases). V was shortened by 9 bases and J by 0 bases, with 9 bases between the two germline ends. From germline, CDR1 is ENHRY and CDR2 SYGVKD. The CDR3 spans 13 residues. The chain's CDR3 is CAITGNSNQPQHF. The CDR3 nucleotides are TGTGCCATTACAGGGAATAGCAATCAGCCCCAGCATTTT.

The gene calls are TRBV28 and TRBJ1-3, with TRBD1 as a possible D gene (6 bases). Per the germline V gene, CDR1 is MDHEN and CDR2 is SYDVKM. The CDR3 sequence is 13 residues long. V was shortened by 7 bases and J by 2 bases, with 9 bases between the two germline ends. The CDR3 here is CASIGGTGNTIYF. DNA of the CDR3: TGTGCCAGCATAGGGGGAACTGGAAACACCATATATTTT.

The table lists this clone with a few counts. The gene calls are TRBV5-1 and TRBJ1-1; D unresolved. Trimming pared 0 bases from V and 8 bases from J, leaving 11 bases between. This CDR3 comprises 13 residues. Per germline, CDR1 SGHRS and CDR2 YFSETQ. As DNA, the CDR3 is TGCGCCAGCAGCTTGGTGGGTCCGACAGAAGCTTTCTTT. Translating it yields CASSLVGPTEAFF.

J is TRBJ2-7 and V is TRBV9; 7 bases are a match to TRBD2. After removal of 0 bases from V and 5 bases from J, the junction contained 5 bases not matched to a gene. Per the germline V gene, CDR1 is SGDLS and CDR2 is YYNGEE. This CDR3 contains 14 residues. The CDR3 sequence: CASSVGVLADEQYF. The CDR3 bases are TGTGCCAGCAGCGTAGGCGTTCTAGCGGACGAGCAGTACTTC.

The genes are TRBV5-4 and TRBJ1-3, with TRBD1 matching over 7 bases. The end of the DNA aligns better with TRBJ2-2, so the J call may be wrong. Germline CDR1 SGHNT, CDR2 YYREEE (reference sequence). The CDR3 totals 13 residues. The CDR3 sequence: CASSLTGAGELFF. The DNA of the CDR3 is TGTGCCAGCAGCTTAACAGGGGCCGGGGAGCTGTTTTTT.

J is TRBJ2-5 and V is TRBV7-9, with 11 nucleotides matching TRBD1. V trimming: 4 bases; J trimming: 3 bases; junction bases outside the gene matches: 4. This CDR3 region has 15 residues. Germline lookup yields CDR1 SEHNR and CDR2 FQNEAQ (reference sequence). CDR3 nucleotides: TGTGCCAGCAGCTCCGGGACAGGGGGGAAAGAGACCCAGTACTTC. This encodes CASSSGTGGKETQYF.

J is TRBJ2-2 and V is TRBV12-3 or TRBV12-4, with no clear D. Trimming cost V 6 bases and J 7 bases, with 9 bases left between them. The CDR3 sequence is 12 residues long. In DNA form, the CDR3 reads TGTGCCAGCAGCGCGGATGTCGGGGAGCTGTTTTTT. It encodes CASSADVGELFF.

The sample holds a few counts of this clone. The rearrangement joins TRBV7-9 to TRBJ2-2, with D perhaps TRBD2 (7 bases). The CDR3 has 15 residues. Between the trimmed V and J ends, which lost 9 bases and 4 bases, there was a span of 18 bases. Germline V gene lookup returns CDR1 SEHNR and CDR2 FQNEAQ (reference sequence). CDR3 nucleotide sequence: TGTGCCAGTAAACAGGGAGCGGGGTTCACCGGGGAGCTGTTTTTT. It is translated as CASKQGAGFTGELFF.

V gene TRBV29-1 combines with J gene TRBJ2-4; tentative D call: TRBD2 (7 bases). Trimming pared 4 bases from V and 0 bases from J, leaving 13 bases between. The CDR3 loop spans 15 amino acids. The V gene's germline CDR1 is SQVTM and CDR2 ANQGSEA. Written as DNA, the CDR3 is TGCAGCGTTGTAGGGGGGGGGACAGCCAAAAACATTCAGTACTTC. This sequence encodes CSVVGGGTAKNIQYF. The whole variable domain, filled in from reference TRBV29-1 and TRBJ2-4, reads SAVISQKPSRDICQRGTSLTIQCQVDSQVTMMFWYRQQPGQSLTLIATANQGSEATYESGFVIDKFPISRPNLTFSTLTVSNMSPEDSSIYLCSVVGGGTAKNIQYFGAGTRLSVL.

This chain's CDR3 is CASSLGLGQVYGYTF. The DNA of the CDR3 is TGTGCCAGCAGTTTAGGTTTGGGACAAGTCTATGGCTACACCTTC. This chain joins TRBV27 and TRBJ1-2; perhaps TRBD1 as D (6 bases). The V gene lost 2 bases and the J gene lost 4 bases, with 14 bases spanning the gap. The germline V gene has CDR1 MNHEY and CDR2 SMNVEV (reference sequence). The CDR3 totals 15 residues.

Written as DNA, the CDR3 is TGCAGCGTGACAGGGGTAAATCAAGACACTGAAGCTTTCTTT. Protein product: CSVTGVNQDTEAFF. This rearrangement joins TRBV29-1 to TRBJ1-1; TRBD1 matches at 8 bases. CDR1 is SQVTM and CDR2 is ANQGSEA in the germline V gene. The CDR3 consists of 14 residues. J lost 3 bases, V lost 6 bases, and 9 bases had no gene match.

The chain recombines TRBV20-1 with TRBJ1-6; D is possibly TRBD1 (6 bases). Looked up from germline, CDR1 is DFQATT and CDR2 is SNEGSKA (reference sequence). CDR3 size: 14 residues. V gave up 3 bases and J gave up 7 bases, with 13 bases separating them. This chain's CDR3 is CSASSQGYNSPLHF. The CDR3 coding sequence is TGCAGTGCTAGTAGTCAGGGGTACAATTCACCCCTCCACTTT.

V and J are TRBV20-1 and TRBJ2-2; TRBD2 matches 7 bases. Germline lookup yields CDR1 DFQATT and CDR2 SNEGSKA (reference sequence). The CDR3 is 14 residues long. V dropped 3 bases and J dropped 4; count of bases not matched to a gene: 5. CDR3 sequence reads: CSASSGGSTGELFF. Here the CDR3 DNA reads TGCAGTGCTAGTTCCGGGGGGAGCACCGGGGAGCTGTTTTTT.

This clone was detected a few times. This CDR3 is CASSSSSSLYTF. The CDR3 bases are TGCGCCAGCAGCTCATCTAGCTCTCTCTACACCTTC. The V call is TRBV5-1, the J call TRBJ1-2; D is unresolved. Trimming shortened V by 3 bases and J by 10 bases, and 13 bases separated the two germline ends. The CDR3 runs 12 residues. The germline V gene encodes CDR1 SGHRS and CDR2 YFSETQ.

The chain is built from TRBV6-6 and TRBJ1-2, with 10 bases identical to TRBD1. The V gene's germline CDR1 is MNHNY and CDR2 SVGAGI (reference sequence). The length of the CDR3 is 16 residues. V lost 6 bases, J lost 6 bases, and 13 bases stayed unmatched. The CDR3 DNA reads TGTGCCAGCAGGCAGGGACAGGGGCCCCTTGGGGATGGCTACACCTTC. It encodes CASRQGQGPLGDGYTF.

The rearrangement links TRBV12-3 or TRBV12-4 to TRBJ2-7; D gene ambiguous. This CDR3 has 13 amino acids. Trimming left V 8 bases short and J 0 bases short, with 11 bases between. CDR3: CASSHPSSYEQYF. CDR3 coding DNA: TGTGCCAGCTCCCATCCATCCTCCTACGAGCAGTACTTC.

The rearrangement links TRBV3-1 (or the pseudogene TRBV3-2) to TRBJ1-3, with D unclear. Germline CDR1 reads LGHDT; CDR2 reads YNNKEL (reference sequence). The CDR3 covers 16 residues. Trimming left V 4 bases short and J 0 bases short, with 13 bases between. CDR3: CASSPLMVASGNTIYF. In DNA form, the CDR3 reads TGTGCCAGCAGCCCCCTTATGGTAGCCTCTGGAAACACCATATATTTT.

This clone occurred once. This chain connects TRBV28 to TRBJ2-6; TRBD2 is a possible D gene (7 bases). This CDR3 has 17 residues. The V end was cut by 1 base, the J end by 0 bases, with 10 bases between. CDR1 and CDR2 from the germline V gene are MDHEN and SYDVKM. CDR3 nucleotide sequence: TGTGCCAGCAGTTTATATGGGGGGGCCTCTGGGGCCAACGTCCTGACTTTC. This sequence encodes CASSLYGGASGANVLTF.

This clone showed up many times. V usage is TRBV7-9 and J usage is TRBJ2-1, with TRBD2 matching over 9 bases. CDR3 size: 17 residues. Trimming cost V 4 bases and J 6 bases; bases outside gene matches: 13. Germline-derived CDR1 and CDR2 are SEHNR and FQNEAQ (reference sequence). The chain's CDR3 is CASSSGRGRAIFNEQFF. DNA of the CDR3: TGTGCCAGCAGCTCCGGACGCGGGAGGGCCATTTTCAATGAGCAGTTCTTC. Full variable domain (remainder filled in from reference TRBV7-9 and TRBJ2-1): DTGVSQNPRHKITKRGQNVTFRCDPISEHNRLYWYRQTLGQGPEFLTYFQNEAQLEKSRLLSDRFSAERPKGSFSTLEIQRTEQGDSAMYLCASSSGRGRAIFNEQFFGPGTRLTVL.

The chain couples TRBV6-5 to TRBJ1-1; D unresolved. The CDR3 is 11 amino acids. The V gene's germline CDR1 is MNHEY and CDR2 SVGAGI. Trimming shortened V by 6 bases and J by 7 bases, and 9 bases separated the two germline ends. The CDR3 DNA reads TGTGCCAGCAGCGACCGACTTGAAGCTTTCTTT. It codes for CASSDRLEAFF.

V and J are TRBV7-2 and TRBJ2-5; 11 nucleotides line up with TRBD1. V lost 1 base, J lost 6 bases, and 1 base stayed unmatched. CDR1 is SGHTA and CDR2 is FQGNSA in the germline V gene. CDR3 length: 14 amino acids. Here the CDR3 DNA reads TGTGCCAGCAGCTTAGGGACAGGGGGCCAGACCCAGTACTTC. The encoded protein is CASSLGTGGQTQYF.

The rearrangement uses TRBV13 and TRBJ2-3; TRBD1 aligns across 12 bases. Germline V gene data show CDR1 as PRHDT and CDR2 as FYEKMQ (reference sequence). The CDR3 spans 16 residues. Losses at the gene ends were 4 bases for V and 10 bases for J; bases not matched to a gene: 12. DNA for the CDR3: TGTGCCAGCAGCTCGAGCACCGGGACAGGGGGCTCTCCGCAGTATTTT. Amino acid sequence: CASSSSTGTGGSPQYF.

The gene calls are TRBV28 and TRBJ1-4, with TRBD1 matching over 7 bases. Germline V gene sequence: CDR1 MDHEN, CDR2 SYDVKM. V lost 4 bases and J lost 2; bases outside the gene matches: 7. The CDR3 spans 16 residues. DNA for the CDR3: TGTGCCAGCAGTTCCGAGGGGGCGCTCACTAATGAAAAACTGTTTTTT. Translation: CASSSEGALTNEKLFF.

The chain has TRBV2 and TRBJ2-7; 8 bases align to TRBD1. Germline lookup yields CDR1 SNHLY and CDR2 FYNNEI. J lost 0 bases, V lost 7 bases, and 8 bases had no gene match. CDR3 length equals 15 residues. The CDR3 DNA is TGTGCCAGCAAACAAGACAGGGGCCTCTCCTACGAGCAGTACTTC. It is translated as CASKQDRGLSYEQYF.

V and J are TRBV5-5 and TRBJ2-7, with 7 bases lining up with TRBD1. CDR3 size: 15 residues. Germline loops: CDR1 SGHKS, CDR2 YYEKEE (reference sequence). Germline trimming cut 2 bases from V and 4 bases from J; bases unmatched to any gene: 9. CDR3 sequence (DNA): TGTGCCAGCAGCTTCTTGATAGGGGGCGTATACGAGCAGTACTTC. Residues: CASSFLIGGVYEQYF. The complete variable domain, with remaining parts taken from reference TRBV5-5 and TRBJ2-7, reads DAGVTQSPTHLIKTRGQQVTLRCSPISGHKSVSWYQQVLGQGPQFIFQYYEKEERGRGNFPDRFSARQFPNYSSELNVNALLLGDSALYLCASSFLIGGVYEQYFGPGTRLTVT.